One and the same sample provided the 9 T cell receptor beta chains below, sequenced in a study of blood T cells in healthy people across ages. A second PCR of about 6 to 12 cycles used a sample-barcoded 5' primer and a J-beta primer mix. TCRdb reprocessed the 5' RACE reads with MiXCR, giving one entry per CDR3 protein. The data contain about 780,000 distinct CDR3 sequences, 46% of them singletons. The sample comprised blood. These receptors originate from a man older than 75 in good health.

This clonotype came up once. The rearrangement uses TRBV10-3 and TRBJ2-7, with D unresolved. The germline gives CDR1 ENHRY, CDR2 SYGVKD. V was pared by 4 bases and J by 5 bases, with 24 bases between. The CDR3 consists of 17 residues. The DNA for the CDR3 is TGTGCCATCAGTGCCCGTTTACTTTCGGAAGGGTTCCACGAGCAGTACTTC. Its translation: CAISARLLSEGFHEQYF.

The V call is TRBV18, the J call TRBJ2-6; D is perhaps TRBD2 (6 bases). In germline, CDR1 is KGHSH, CDR2 LQKENI. The ends were cut back, 2 bases at V and 0 bases at J, with 8 bases in the middle. The CDR3 contains 16 residues. CDR3: CASSPSGDSGANVLTF. As DNA, the CDR3 is TGTGCCAGCTCACCATCGGGGGACTCTGGGGCCAACGTCCTGACTTTC.

V gene TRBV7-2 combines with J gene TRBJ2-7; possibly TRBD1 or TRBD2 for D (6 bases each). The CDR3 runs to 20 residues. Germline CDR1 and CDR2: SGHTA and FQGNSA. V was cut by 2 bases and J by 4 bases, with 30 bases left in between. The CDR3 sequence is CASSLFRGTARGSRGYEQYF. The CDR3 DNA reads TGTGCCAGCAGCTTATTCAGGGGCACGGCTCGGGGGAGCAGAGGGTACGAGCAGTACTTC.

This clonotype has ten or more counts. CDR3 residues: CASSYRTVYEQYF. Here the CDR3 DNA reads TGTGCCAGCAGCTATAGGACAGTCTATGAGCAGTACTTC. The V and J genes are TRBV7-8 and TRBJ2-7; the D gene is possibly TRBD1 (6 bases). The CDR3 totals 13 residues. The germline CDR1 and CDR2 sequences are SGHVS and FQNEAQ. The ends were cut back, 4 bases at V and 7 bases at J, with 14 bases in the middle.

The chain joins TRBV9 to TRBJ2-7; TRBD2 matches 8 bases. Gene TRBJ2-5 matches the end of the DNA better, so the J call may be wrong. Germline V gives CDR1 SGDLS, CDR2 YYNGEE. This CDR3 has 16 amino acids. The chain's CDR3 is CASSPQGLGGGETQYF. CDR3 sequence (DNA): TGTGCCAGCAGCCCCCAGGGACTAGGGGGTGGCGAGACCCAGTACTTC.

The rearrangement joins TRBV30 to TRBJ2-3, with 8 bases fitting TRBD2. The CDR3 runs 15 residues. The V gene end was trimmed by 1 base and the J gene end by 4 bases; junction bases not matched to a gene: 7. Germline CDR1 GTSNPN, CDR2 SVGIG (reference sequence). The CDR3 nucleotides are TGTGCCTGGAGTGCGGAGCGGGAGTGGCCAGATACGCAGTATTTT. Translation: CAWSAEREWPDTQYF.

Turning to this clonotype: One end of the junction varies from germline; a read error may be responsible. This chain uses TRBV5-1 with TRBJ2-1; the match to TRBD2 covers 14 bases. CDR1 is SGHRS, CDR2 YFSETQ, per germline. The CDR3 consists of 16 residues. In nucleotides, the CDR3 is TGCACCAGCAGCTCCCAGACTAGCGGGAGGGGGAATGAGCAGTTCTTC. Encoded protein: CTSSSQTSGRGNEQFF.

The rearrangement joins TRBV30 to TRBJ2-4, with D possibly TRBD1 on 5 matching bases. The DNA end is more similar to TRBJ2-7, so the J call may be wrong. CDR1 is GTSNPN and CDR2 is SVGIG in the germline V gene (reference sequence). The CDR3 spans 11 residues. CDR3: CTTGRGYEQYF. The CDR3 bases are TGTACAACCGGAAGGGGTTACGAGCAGTACTTC.

In this sample, this clonotype turned up a few times. This chain links TRBV29-1 with TRBJ2-5, with TRBD1 as a possible D gene (6 bases). Germline V gene lookup returns CDR1 SQVTM and CDR2 ANQGSEA. The CDR3 contains 13 residues. V lost 3 bases, J lost 5 bases, and 13 bases lay in between. The CDR3 reads CSVEVQGVETQYF. DNA for the CDR3: TGCAGCGTTGAGGTACAGGGCGTTGAGACCCAGTACTTC.